This section outlines one T cell receptor (beta chain) sequence together with its context. The CDR3 length is 15 residues. V lost 8 bases to trimming and J lost 4 bases, with 20 bases between them. Germline-derived CDR1 and CDR2 are SNHLY and FYNNEI. Profiled with immunoSEQ multiplex PCR; TCRdb holds only in-frame clones, not every one. The sample contains 200,000 to 300,000 clones, 84% of which appear only once. These data belong to a study of blood T cell repertoires in COVID-19. On the study more broadly: The samples span acute and convalescent COVID-19 from the United States, Italy and Spain.

This receptor was taken from a woman in her thirties or forties who had recovered from COVID-19. The chain is built from TRBV2 and TRBJ2-5; D is possibly TRBD2 (6 bases). Sequenced material: peripheral blood. The CDR3 bases are TGTGCCAGCGGGAGGATGACCTTTTCGGGAGAGACCCAGTACTTC. This sequence encodes CASGRMTFSGETQYF.